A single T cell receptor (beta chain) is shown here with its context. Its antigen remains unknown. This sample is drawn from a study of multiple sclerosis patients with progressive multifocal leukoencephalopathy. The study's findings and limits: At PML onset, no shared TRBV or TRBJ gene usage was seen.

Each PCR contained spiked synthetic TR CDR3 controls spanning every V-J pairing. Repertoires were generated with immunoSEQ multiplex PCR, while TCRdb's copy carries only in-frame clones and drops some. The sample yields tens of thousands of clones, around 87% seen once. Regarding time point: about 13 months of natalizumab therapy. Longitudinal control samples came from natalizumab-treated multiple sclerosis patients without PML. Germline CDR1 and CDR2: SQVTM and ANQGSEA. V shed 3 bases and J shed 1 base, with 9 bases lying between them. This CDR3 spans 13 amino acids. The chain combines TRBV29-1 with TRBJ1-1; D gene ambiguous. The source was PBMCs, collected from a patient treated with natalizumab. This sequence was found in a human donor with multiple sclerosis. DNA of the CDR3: TGCAGCGTTGAGGTCAGTTCGAACACTGAAGCTTTCTTT. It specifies CSVEVSSNTEAFF.